A selection of T cell receptor beta chains follows, all from one sample in a study of persistence of HIV-infected CD4 T cells. For these TCRs, the target antigens are not known. TCRdb's table, derived via immunoSEQ multiplex PCR, lists solely in-frame clones and lacks some. Here the sample spans 35,000 to 50,000 clones, approximately 93% being singletons. Here the sequenced sample was CD4+ T cells sorted from PBMCs after roughly 20-hour stimulation, taken from a patient who received antiretroviral therapy. Receptors were obtained from an adult man with HIV who was CMV-seropositive. Each CDR3 is given with its conserved first and last residue. Fields, in order: clone size, D gene, J gene, V gene, CDR3 DNA, CDR3 protein. A D gene is named only where the DNA matches it firmly. Clone size appears in some rows only: once, few, many, or a class for an expanded clone.

clone_size: once
d_call: -
j_call: TRBJ1-3
v_call: TRBV30
cdr3_nt: TGTGCCTGGAGTGTAGGTCGGCTGCGCTCTGGAAACACCATATATTTT
cdr3_aa: CAWSVGRLRSGNTIYF

clone_size: -
d_call: -
j_call: TRBJ1-3
v_call: TRBV11-2
cdr3_nt: TGTGCCAGCAGTCAGACGGTCTCTGGAAACACCATATATTTT
cdr3_aa: CASSQTVSGNTIYF

clone_size: -
d_call: TRBD2
j_call: TRBJ2-3
v_call: TRBV2
cdr3_nt: TGTGCCAGTACCGGGGGGGCCACAGATACGCAGTATTTT
cdr3_aa: CASTGGATDTQYF

clone_size: once
d_call: -
j_call: TRBJ2-7
v_call: TRBV28
cdr3_nt: TGTGCCACCCGGAAGTCCCACGAGCAGTACTTC
cdr3_aa: CATRKSHEQYF

clone_size: once
d_call: -
j_call: TRBJ2-3
v_call: TRBV6-5
cdr3_nt: TGTGCCAGCAGTTACTCGGGACATGGCACAGATACGCAGTATTTT
cdr3_aa: CASSYSGHGTDTQYF

clone_size: -
d_call: -
j_call: TRBJ2-7
v_call: TRBV10-1
cdr3_nt: TGCGCCAGCAGTGAGTCGACGGGGGTCGCCTACGAGCAGTACTTC
cdr3_aa: CASSESTGVAYEQYF

clone_size: -
d_call: -
j_call: TRBJ1-3
v_call: TRBV6-5
cdr3_nt: TGTGCCAGCAGTTACGAGGGACCCGGTGTAAGTGCCATATATTTT
cdr3_aa: CASSYEGPGVSAIYF

clone_size: -
d_call: TRBD1
j_call: TRBJ2-2
v_call: TRBV18
cdr3_nt: TGTGCCAGCTCACCTGACAGGGGGCAGACCGGGGAGCTGTTTTTT
cdr3_aa: CASSPDRGQTGELFF

clone_size: -
d_call: TRBD2
j_call: TRBJ2-1
v_call: TRBV2
cdr3_nt: TGTGCCACCGACGGGACTAGCGGGGGCTGGGAGCAGTTCTTC
cdr3_aa: CATDGTSGGWEQFF

clone_size: few
d_call: TRBD1
j_call: TRBJ1-6
v_call: TRBV28
cdr3_nt: TGTGCCAGCTTCCCAAGGGACAGGGGGCTTTCACCCCTCCACTTT
cdr3_aa: CASFPRDRGLSPLHF

clone_size: -
d_call: -
j_call: TRBJ1-1
v_call: TRBV5-1
cdr3_nt: TGCGCCAGCAGCTTGGTTCCGGGGGTTGACACTGAAGCTTTCTTT
cdr3_aa: CASSLVPGVDTEAFF

clone_size: once
d_call: -
j_call: TRBJ2-3
v_call: TRBV5-1
cdr3_nt: TGCGCCAGCAGCTTGGGAGGTGAAAGGGGCACAGATACGCAGTATTTT
cdr3_aa: CASSLGGERGTDTQYF

clone_size: -
d_call: TRBD1
j_call: TRBJ1-3
v_call: TRBV5-1
cdr3_nt: TGCGCCAGCAGCTTGGGGGGCAGGGGGCACGGAAACACCATATATTTT
cdr3_aa: CASSLGGRGHGNTIYF

clone_size: -
d_call: -
j_call: TRBJ2-6
v_call: TRBV7-2
cdr3_nt: TGTGCCAGCGAAGAACAGGCTTCCTTAATACGCTCTGGGGCCAACGTCCTGACTTTC
cdr3_aa: CASEEQASLIRSGANVLTF

clone_size: -
d_call: TRBD2
j_call: TRBJ2-3
v_call: TRBV2
cdr3_nt: TGTGCCAGCAGGGGGAGACTAGCGGGGGTGCCGGGCACAGATACGCAGTATTTT
cdr3_aa: CASRGRLAGVPGTDTQYF

clone_size: -
d_call: -
j_call: TRBJ1-1
v_call: TRBV5-1
cdr3_nt: TGCGCCAGCAGAAACGGTCAGGGTTTGGACACTGAAGCTTTCTTT
cdr3_aa: CASRNGQGLDTEAFF

clone_size: once
d_call: -
j_call: TRBJ2-7
v_call: TRBV7-6
cdr3_nt: TGTGCCAGCAGCCAAGGGCGAAACAGGGTTGGCGAGCAGTACTTC
cdr3_aa: CASSQGRNRVGEQYF

clone_size: -
d_call: TRBD1
j_call: TRBJ1-4
v_call: TRBV6-5
cdr3_nt: TGTGCCAGCACAAGACAGGGTTGGGGTGAAAAACTGTTTTTT
cdr3_aa: CASTRQGWGEKLFF

clone_size: -
d_call: TRBD1
j_call: TRBJ2-3
v_call: TRBV5-4
cdr3_nt: TGTGCCAGCAGCTTAGGACAGGGGTGGACAGATACGCAGTATTTT
cdr3_aa: CASSLGQGWTDTQYF

clone_size: -
d_call: -
j_call: TRBJ2-7
v_call: TRBV5-1
cdr3_nt: TGCGCCAGCAGCTTGGCGGGGGTTTACGAGCAGTACTTC
cdr3_aa: CASSLAGVYEQYF

clone_size: -
d_call: -
j_call: TRBJ1-4
v_call: TRBV15
cdr3_nt: TGTGCCACCAGCAGAGATCAAAGGGGGGATTCACTGTTTTTT
cdr3_aa: CATSRDQRGDSLFF

clone_size: -
d_call: -
j_call: TRBJ1-3
v_call: TRBV23-1
cdr3_nt: TGCGCCAGCCTTCAAGACACCATATATTTT
cdr3_aa: CASLQDTIYF

clone_size: once
d_call: -
j_call: TRBJ2-1
v_call: TRBV5-1
cdr3_nt: TGCGCCAGCAGCTTGGGCCTAGAAAATGAGCAGTTCTTC
cdr3_aa: CASSLGLENEQFF

clone_size: -
d_call: -
j_call: TRBJ1-6
v_call: TRBV5-8
cdr3_nt: TGTGCCAGCAGCTTGGGAGGGAATTCACCCCTCCACTTT
cdr3_aa: CASSLGGNSPLHF

clone_size: -
d_call: TRBD1
j_call: TRBJ2-7
v_call: TRBV6-5
cdr3_nt: TGTGCCAGCTCCCGGGACAGGGTCAATTACGAGCAGTACTTC
cdr3_aa: CASSRDRVNYEQYF

clone_size: -
d_call: -
j_call: TRBJ2-5
v_call: TRBV7-3
cdr3_nt: TGTGCCAGCAGCTTAACAGGGATGGAGACCCAGTACTTC
cdr3_aa: CASSLTGMETQYF

clone_size: -
d_call: TRBD1
j_call: TRBJ2-7
v_call: TRBV5-1
cdr3_nt: TGCGCCAGCAGCCCCCGGACAGGGCCCTCCTACGAGCAGTACTTC
cdr3_aa: CASSPRTGPSYEQYF

clone_size: -
d_call: TRBD1
j_call: TRBJ1-6
v_call: TRBV6-5
cdr3_nt: TGTGCCAGCAGTTGGGACAGGCGTTCACCCCTCCACTTT
cdr3_aa: CASSWDRRSPLHF

clone_size: -
d_call: TRBD1
j_call: TRBJ2-7
v_call: TRBV3-1/TRBV3-2
cdr3_nt: TGTGCCAGCAGCCAAGTGGGGACAGCCCGATCCTACGAGCAGTACTTC
cdr3_aa: CASSQVGTARSYEQYF

clone_size: -
d_call: -
j_call: TRBJ1-1
v_call: TRBV4-1
cdr3_nt: TGCGCCAGCAGCCATCCCACAGGGAGGGAGGAGGATATGAACACTGAAGCTTTCTTT
cdr3_aa: CASSHPTGREEDMNTEAFF

clone_size: -
d_call: -
j_call: TRBJ1-1
v_call: TRBV19
cdr3_nt: TGTGCCAGTAGCCTAGGACAGAACACTGAAGCTTTCTTT
cdr3_aa: CASSLGQNTEAFF

clone_size: -
d_call: -
j_call: TRBJ1-6
v_call: TRBV28
cdr3_nt: TGTGCCAGCAGTGCCCGGGGCCCTAATAATTCACCCCTCCACTTT
cdr3_aa: CASSARGPNNSPLHF

clone_size: -
d_call: TRBD1
j_call: TRBJ2-1
v_call: TRBV19
cdr3_nt: TGTGCCATCGGGACAGGGGTTCCCAATGAGCAGTTCTTC
cdr3_aa: CAIGTGVPNEQFF

clone_size: -
d_call: -
j_call: TRBJ1-4
v_call: TRBV18
cdr3_nt: TGTGCCAGCTCACCAGTTATGAGTGAAAAACTGTTTTTT
cdr3_aa: CASSPVMSEKLFF

clone_size: -
d_call: TRBD1
j_call: TRBJ1-4
v_call: TRBV9
cdr3_nt: TGTGCCAGCAGTACCGGGACAGGGGATGAAAAACTGTTTTTT
cdr3_aa: CASSTGTGDEKLFF

clone_size: once
d_call: -
j_call: TRBJ1-2
v_call: TRBV27
cdr3_nt: TGTGCCAGCAGTTTATCGGAGGGAAATGGCTACACCTTC
cdr3_aa: CASSLSEGNGYTF

clone_size: -
d_call: -
j_call: TRBJ2-3
v_call: TRBV7-2
cdr3_nt: TGTGCCAGCAGCTTAAATCAGGGACCCACAGATACGCAGTATTTT
cdr3_aa: CASSLNQGPTDTQYF

clone_size: -
d_call: -
j_call: TRBJ1-4
v_call: TRBV27
cdr3_nt: TGTGCCAGCAGTTTGCTGGGTCCGGGATATGAAAAACTGTTTTTT
cdr3_aa: CASSLLGPGYEKLFF

clone_size: -
d_call: TRBD1
j_call: TRBJ1-2
v_call: TRBV4-1
cdr3_nt: TGCGCCAGCAGCCAAGTGCGACAGGGGGCTGGTGGCTACACCTTC
cdr3_aa: CASSQVRQGAGGYTF

clone_size: -
d_call: -
j_call: TRBJ2-3
v_call: TRBV7-9
cdr3_nt: TGTGCCAGCAGCTCCGGACAGGGCGGGGGTATATCGCAGTATTTT
cdr3_aa: CASSSGQGGGISQYF

clone_size: -
d_call: TRBD1
j_call: TRBJ2-7
v_call: TRBV5-1
cdr3_nt: TGCGCCAGCAGCTTGAGTCAGGGGGCCGTCCTTTACGAGCAGTACTTC
cdr3_aa: CASSLSQGAVLYEQYF

clone_size: once
d_call: -
j_call: TRBJ2-1
v_call: TRBV11-2
cdr3_nt: TGTGCCAGTGGTCGAGGGGTCTACAATGAGCAGTTCTTC
cdr3_aa: CASGRGVYNEQFF

clone_size: -
d_call: -
j_call: TRBJ2-3
v_call: TRBV19
cdr3_nt: TGTGCCAGTAAAGGACGGGCTGGAGATACGCAGTATTTT
cdr3_aa: CASKGRAGDTQYF

clone_size: -
d_call: -
j_call: TRBJ2-3
v_call: TRBV11-3
cdr3_nt: TGTGCCAGCAGCTTAGGCTTAGATACCCGCACAGATACGCAGTATTTT
cdr3_aa: CASSLGLDTRTDTQYF

clone_size: few
d_call: -
j_call: TRBJ1-6
v_call: TRBV5-4
cdr3_nt: TGTGCCAGCAGCTTGGATGGAAATTCACCCCTCCACTTT
cdr3_aa: CASSLDGNSPLHF

clone_size: -
d_call: -
j_call: TRBJ1-3
v_call: TRBV19
cdr3_nt: TGTGCCAGTAGGGGGGTTTCCTCTGGAAACACCATATATTTT
cdr3_aa: CASRGVSSGNTIYF

clone_size: -
d_call: -
j_call: TRBJ2-4
v_call: TRBV27
cdr3_nt: TGTGCCAGCAGTTATGCCAAAAACATTCAGTACTTC
cdr3_aa: CASSYAKNIQYF

clone_size: -
d_call: -
j_call: TRBJ2-2
v_call: TRBV3-1/TRBV3-2
cdr3_nt: TGTGCCAGCAGCCTCAGAGGGCGCACCACCGGGGAGCTGTTTTTT
cdr3_aa: CASSLRGRTTGELFF

clone_size: -
d_call: -
j_call: TRBJ2-1
v_call: TRBV5-1
cdr3_nt: TGCGCCAGCAGCTCACTATACAATGAGCAGTTCTTC
cdr3_aa: CASSSLYNEQFF

clone_size: once
d_call: TRBD1
j_call: TRBJ2-7
v_call: TRBV2
cdr3_nt: TGTGCCAGCGGTCAAGGACAGGGGACCCCCCGCGAGCAGTACTTC
cdr3_aa: CASGQGQGTPREQYF

clone_size: -
d_call: TRBD1
j_call: TRBJ1-2
v_call: TRBV15
cdr3_nt: TGTGCCACCAGCAGACAGGGGGCACTAGACTATGGCTACACCTTC
cdr3_aa: CATSRQGALDYGYTF

clone_size: -
d_call: TRBD2
j_call: TRBJ2-4
v_call: TRBV3-1/TRBV3-2
cdr3_nt: TGTGCCAGCAGCCAAGGGACTAGCGGGGGAATTCAGTACTTC
cdr3_aa: CASSQGTSGGIQYF